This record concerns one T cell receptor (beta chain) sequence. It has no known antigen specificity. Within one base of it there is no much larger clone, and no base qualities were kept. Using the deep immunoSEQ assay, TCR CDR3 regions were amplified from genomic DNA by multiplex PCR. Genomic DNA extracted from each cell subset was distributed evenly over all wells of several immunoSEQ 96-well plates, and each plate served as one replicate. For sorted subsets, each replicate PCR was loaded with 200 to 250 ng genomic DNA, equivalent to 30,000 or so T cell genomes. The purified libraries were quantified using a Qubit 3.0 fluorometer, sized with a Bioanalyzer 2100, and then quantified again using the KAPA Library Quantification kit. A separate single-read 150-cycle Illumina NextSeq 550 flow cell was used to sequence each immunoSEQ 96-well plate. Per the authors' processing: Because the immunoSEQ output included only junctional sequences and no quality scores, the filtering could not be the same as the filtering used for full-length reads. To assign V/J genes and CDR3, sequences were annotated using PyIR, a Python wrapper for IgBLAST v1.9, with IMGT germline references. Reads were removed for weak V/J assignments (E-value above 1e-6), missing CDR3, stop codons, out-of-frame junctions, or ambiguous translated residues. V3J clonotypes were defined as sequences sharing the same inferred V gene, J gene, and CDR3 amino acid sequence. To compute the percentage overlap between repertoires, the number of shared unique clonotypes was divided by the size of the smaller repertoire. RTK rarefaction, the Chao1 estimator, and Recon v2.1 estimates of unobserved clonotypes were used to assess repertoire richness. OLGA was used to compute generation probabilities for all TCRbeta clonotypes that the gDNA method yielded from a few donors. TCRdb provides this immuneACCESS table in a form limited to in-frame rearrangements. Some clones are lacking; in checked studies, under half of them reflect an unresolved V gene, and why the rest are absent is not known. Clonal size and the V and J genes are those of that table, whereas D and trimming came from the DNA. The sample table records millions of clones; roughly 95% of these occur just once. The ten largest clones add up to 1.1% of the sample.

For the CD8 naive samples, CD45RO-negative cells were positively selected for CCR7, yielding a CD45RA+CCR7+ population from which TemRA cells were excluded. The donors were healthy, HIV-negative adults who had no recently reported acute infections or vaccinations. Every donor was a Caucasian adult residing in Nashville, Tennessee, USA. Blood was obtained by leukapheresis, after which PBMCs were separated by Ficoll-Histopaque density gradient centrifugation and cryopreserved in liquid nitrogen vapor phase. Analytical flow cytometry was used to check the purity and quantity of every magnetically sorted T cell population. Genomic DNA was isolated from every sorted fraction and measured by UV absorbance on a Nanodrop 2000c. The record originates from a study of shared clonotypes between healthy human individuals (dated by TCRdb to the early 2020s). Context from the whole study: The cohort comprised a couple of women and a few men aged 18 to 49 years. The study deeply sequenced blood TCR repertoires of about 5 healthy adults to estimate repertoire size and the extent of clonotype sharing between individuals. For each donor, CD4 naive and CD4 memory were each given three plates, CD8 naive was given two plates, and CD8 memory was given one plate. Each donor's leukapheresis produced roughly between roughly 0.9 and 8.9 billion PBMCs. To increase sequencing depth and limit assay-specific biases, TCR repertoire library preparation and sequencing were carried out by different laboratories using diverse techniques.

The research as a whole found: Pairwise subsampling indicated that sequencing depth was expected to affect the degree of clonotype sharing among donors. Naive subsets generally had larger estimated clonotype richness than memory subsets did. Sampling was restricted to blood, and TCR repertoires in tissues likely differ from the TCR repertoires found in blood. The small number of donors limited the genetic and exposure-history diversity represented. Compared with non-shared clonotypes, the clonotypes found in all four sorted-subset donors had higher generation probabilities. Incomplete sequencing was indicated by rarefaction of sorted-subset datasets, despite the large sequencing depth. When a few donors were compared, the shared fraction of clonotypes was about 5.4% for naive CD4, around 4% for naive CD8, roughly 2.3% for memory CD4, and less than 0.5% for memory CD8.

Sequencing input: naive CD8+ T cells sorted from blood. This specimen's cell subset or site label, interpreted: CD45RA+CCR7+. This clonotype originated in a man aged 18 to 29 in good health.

The DNA sequence follows: TGCGCCAGCAGCGAAGGGGACGGAAGCCAAGAGACCCAGTACTTC. This translates into CASSEGDGSQETQYF. The sequence joins TRBV5-1 to TRBJ2-5; the D gene could be either TRBD1 or TRBD2, each agreeing at 5 bases. According to the germline V gene, CDR1 reads SGHRS and CDR2 reads YFSETQ. V sheds 4 bases and J sheds 1 base, leaving 14 bases between their ends. The CDR3 numbers 15 residues from cysteine through phenylalanine. The DNA shown is the 45-base CDR3, in frame from base 1.